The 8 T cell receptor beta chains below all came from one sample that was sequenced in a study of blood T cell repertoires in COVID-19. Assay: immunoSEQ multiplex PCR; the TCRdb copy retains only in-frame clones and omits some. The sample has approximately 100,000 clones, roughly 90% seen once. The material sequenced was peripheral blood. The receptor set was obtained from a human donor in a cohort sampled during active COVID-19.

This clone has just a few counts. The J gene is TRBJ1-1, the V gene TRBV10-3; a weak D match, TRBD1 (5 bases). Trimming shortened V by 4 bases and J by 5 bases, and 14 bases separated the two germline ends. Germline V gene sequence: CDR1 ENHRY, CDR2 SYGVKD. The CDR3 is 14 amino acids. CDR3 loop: CAISVGSGLTEAFF. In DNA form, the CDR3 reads TGTGCCATCAGTGTAGGGTCAGGGCTAACTGAAGCTTTCTTT.

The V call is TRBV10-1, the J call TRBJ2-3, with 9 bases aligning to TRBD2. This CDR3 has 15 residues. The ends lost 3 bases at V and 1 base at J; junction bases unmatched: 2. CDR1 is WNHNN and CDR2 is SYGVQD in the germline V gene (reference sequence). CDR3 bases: TGCGCCAGCAGTGACGGCGGGAGGGGCACAGATACGCAGTATTTT. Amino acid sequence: CASSDGGRGTDTQYF.

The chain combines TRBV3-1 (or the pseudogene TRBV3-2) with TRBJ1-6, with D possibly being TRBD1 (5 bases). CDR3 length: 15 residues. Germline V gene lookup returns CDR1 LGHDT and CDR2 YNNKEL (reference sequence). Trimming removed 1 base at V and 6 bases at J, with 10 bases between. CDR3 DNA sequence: TGTGCCAGCAGCCAAGTCGTCGGGGGTAATTCACCCCTCCACTTT. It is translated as CASSQVVGGNSPLHF.

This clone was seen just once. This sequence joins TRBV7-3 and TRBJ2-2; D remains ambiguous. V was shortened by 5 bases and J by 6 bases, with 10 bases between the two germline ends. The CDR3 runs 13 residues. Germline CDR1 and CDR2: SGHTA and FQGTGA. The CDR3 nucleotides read TGTGCCAGCAGCCTATCGGTTGCCGGGGAGCTGTTTTTT. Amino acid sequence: CASSLSVAGELFF.

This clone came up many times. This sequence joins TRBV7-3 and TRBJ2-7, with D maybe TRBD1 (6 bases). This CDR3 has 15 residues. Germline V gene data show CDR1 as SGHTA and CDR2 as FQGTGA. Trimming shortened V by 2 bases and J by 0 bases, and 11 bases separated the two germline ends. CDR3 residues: CASSLGSDSSYEQYF. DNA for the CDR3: TGTGCCAGCAGCTTAGGTTCGGACAGCTCCTACGAGCAGTACTTC.

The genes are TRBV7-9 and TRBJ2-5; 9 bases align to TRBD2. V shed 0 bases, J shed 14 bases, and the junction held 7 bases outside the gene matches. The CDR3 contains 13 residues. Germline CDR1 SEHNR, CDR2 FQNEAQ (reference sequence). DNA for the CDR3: TGTGCCAGCAGCTTAGCCGGGACTAGCACGCCCTACTTC. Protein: CASSLAGTSTPYF.

CDR3 protein: CASGLAGNYGYTF. The CDR3 nucleotides are TGTGCCAGCGGACTAGCGGGGAACTATGGCTACACCTTC. This chain joins TRBV6-5 and TRBJ1-2; the D is unclear. Germline V gives CDR1 MNHEY, CDR2 SVGAGI. The CDR3 consists of 13 residues. V was shortened by 8 bases and J by 2 bases, with 12 bases between the two germline ends.

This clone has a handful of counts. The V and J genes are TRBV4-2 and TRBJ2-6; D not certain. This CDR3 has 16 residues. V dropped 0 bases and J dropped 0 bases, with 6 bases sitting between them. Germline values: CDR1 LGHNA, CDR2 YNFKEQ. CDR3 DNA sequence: TGTGCCAGCAGCCAAGAATCAAACTCTGGGGCCAACGTCCTGACTTTC. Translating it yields CASSQESNSGANVLTF.